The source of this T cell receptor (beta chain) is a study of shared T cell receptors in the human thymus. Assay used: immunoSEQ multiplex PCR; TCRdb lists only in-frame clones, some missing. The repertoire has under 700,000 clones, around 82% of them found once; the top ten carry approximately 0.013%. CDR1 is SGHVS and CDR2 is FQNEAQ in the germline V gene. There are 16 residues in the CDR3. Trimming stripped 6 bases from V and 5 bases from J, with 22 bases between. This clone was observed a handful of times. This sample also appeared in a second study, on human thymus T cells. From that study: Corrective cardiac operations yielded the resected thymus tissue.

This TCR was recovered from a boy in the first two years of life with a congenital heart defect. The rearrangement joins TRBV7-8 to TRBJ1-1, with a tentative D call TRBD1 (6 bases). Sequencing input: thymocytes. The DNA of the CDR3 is TGTGCCAGCAGTCCCGGGCGGGGGGCCCAGAGAACTGAAGCTTTCTTT. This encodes CASSPGRGAQRTEAFF.